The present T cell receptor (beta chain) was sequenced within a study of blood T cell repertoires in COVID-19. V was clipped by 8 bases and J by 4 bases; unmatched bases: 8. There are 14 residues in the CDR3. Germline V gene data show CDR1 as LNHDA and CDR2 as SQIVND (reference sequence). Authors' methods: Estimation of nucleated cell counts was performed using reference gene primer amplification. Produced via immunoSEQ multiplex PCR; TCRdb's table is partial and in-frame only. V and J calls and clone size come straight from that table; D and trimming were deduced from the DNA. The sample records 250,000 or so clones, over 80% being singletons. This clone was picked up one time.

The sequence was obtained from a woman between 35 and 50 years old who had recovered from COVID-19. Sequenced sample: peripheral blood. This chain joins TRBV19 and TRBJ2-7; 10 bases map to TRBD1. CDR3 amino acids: CASSAGQGGYEQYF. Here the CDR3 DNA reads TGTGCCAGTTCCGCTGGACAGGGGGGATACGAGCAGTACTTC.